Following are 12 T cell receptor beta chains from one sample sequenced in a study of blood T cell repertoires in COVID-19. Some clones are missing from TCRdb's copy, which holds only in-frame ones; the method was immunoSEQ multiplex PCR. The profile shows about 72,000 clones, about 81% of them singletons. The source material was peripheral blood. The receptor source for this set is a human donor in a cohort sampled during active COVID-19.

V is TRBV7-2 and J is TRBJ1-4; 10 bases are a match to TRBD1. This CDR3 region has 15 residues. J was trimmed by 6 bases and V by 4 bases; bases with no gene match: 5. Germline lookup yields CDR1 SGHTA and CDR2 FQGNSA. In DNA form, the CDR3 reads TGTGCCAGCAGCTCGACAGGGGGCCTTGATGAAAAACTGTTTTTT. It encodes CASSSTGGLDEKLFF.

This clone was observed a handful of times. The chain is built from TRBV2 and TRBJ2-1, with a possible D match to TRBD1 (7 bases). Trimming pared 7 bases from V and 4 bases from J, leaving 11 bases between. The germline gives CDR1 SNHLY, CDR2 FYNNEI. The CDR3 sequence is 13 residues long. CDR3 nucleotides: TGTGCCAGCACGTCAGGGGGGTACAATGAGCAGTTCTTC. It translates to CASTSGGYNEQFF.

On this clone: One end of the junction is discordant with germline, which a read error may explain. This chain uses TRBV7-7 with TRBJ2-7, with 12 bases aligning to TRBD2. Germline V lookup: CDR1 SSHAT, CDR2 FNYEAQ (reference sequence). The CDR3 length is 18 residues. For the CDR3, the DNA is TGTGCTAGCAGCTTTTTCCTACTAGCGGGGGGACCATTCTACGAGCAGTACTTC. Translated: CASSFFLLAGGPFYEQYF.

The V gene is TRBV6-1, the J gene TRBJ2-1; 7 nucleotides line up with TRBD1. J was trimmed by 5 bases and V by 3 bases; bases with no gene match: 4. CDR1 and CDR2 from the germline V gene are MNHNS and SASEGT. This CDR3 contains 14 residues. CDR3 region: CASSDRDRDNEQFF. The CDR3, as DNA: TGTGCCAGCAGTGACCGGGACAGAGACAATGAGCAGTTCTTC.

The V call is TRBV18, the J call TRBJ1-1; a weak D match, TRBD1 (6 bases). Germline V lookup: CDR1 KGHSH, CDR2 LQKENI. Trimming cost V 0 bases and J 3 bases, with 14 bases left between them. This CDR3 region has 16 residues. In DNA form, the CDR3 reads TGTGCCAGCTCACCACCGGTGCAGGGGTCGGACACTGAAGCTTTCTTT. It encodes CASSPPVQGSDTEAFF.

The table lists this clone with a count of one. The CDR3 region is CASSATGSSGANVLTF. In DNA form, the CDR3 reads TGCGCCAGCAGCGCGACAGGTTCCTCTGGGGCCAACGTCCTGACTTTC. This chain links TRBV5-1 with TRBJ2-6; the D gene is possibly TRBD1 (6 bases). The CDR3 runs 16 residues. V lost 4 bases, J lost 0 bases, and 11 bases lay in between. In germline, CDR1 is SGHRS, CDR2 YFSETQ.

The V gene is TRBV3-1 (or the pseudogene TRBV3-2), the J gene TRBJ2-6; maybe TRBD2 (6 bases). The CDR3 is 19 residues long. Germline V gene sequence: CDR1 LGHDT, CDR2 YNNKEL (reference sequence). Trimming took off 2 bases at V and 1 base at J, with 18 bases between the two ends. The CDR3 loop is CASSQSWAEGRSGANVLTF. The CDR3 nucleotides are TGTGCCAGCAGCCAATCGTGGGCCGAGGGGAGGTCTGGGGCCAACGTCCTGACTTTC.

This chain joins TRBV7-3 and TRBJ2-7, with unresolved D. Trimming took off 2 bases at V and 1 base at J, with 6 bases between the two ends. From germline, CDR1 is SGHTA and CDR2 FQGTGA. The CDR3 loop spans 13 amino acids. DNA of the CDR3: TGTGCCAGCAGCTTAGCAGAATCCTACGAGCAGTACTTC. Amino acid sequence: CASSLAESYEQYF.

V usage is TRBV2 and J usage is TRBJ1-5; possible D gene TRBD1, 6 bases. CDR3 size: 17 residues. V lost 2 bases to trimming and J lost 3 bases, with 17 bases between them. Germline loops: CDR1 SNHLY, CDR2 FYNNEI. CDR3 amino acids: CASSESMGTLHNQPQHF. In DNA form, the CDR3 reads TGTGCCAGCAGTGAATCGATGGGGACACTACACAATCAGCCCCAGCATTTT.

The V gene is TRBV6-5, the J gene TRBJ2-7, with TRBD1 as a possible D gene (6 bases). Germline CDR1 is MNHEY and CDR2 is SVGAGI. CDR3 length: 14 residues. V gave up 0 bases and J gave up 1 base, with 7 bases separating them. This chain's CDR3 is CASSYSDRSYEQYF. Here the CDR3 DNA reads TGTGCCAGCAGTTACTCGGACAGATCCTACGAGCAGTACTTC.

The chain carries TRBV5-1 and TRBJ2-1; a weak D match, TRBD2 (6 bases). Germline V gene data show CDR1 as SGHRS and CDR2 as YFSETQ. The CDR3 loop spans 12 amino acids. The ends were cut back, 1 base at V and 8 bases at J, with 7 bases in the middle. CDR3 in amino acids: CASSLWGDEQFF. Written as DNA, the CDR3 is TGCGCCAGCAGCTTGTGGGGGGATGAGCAGTTCTTC.

The CDR3 nucleotides are TGCGCCAGCAGCTCACAACCCGGGACAGGCAATGAGCAGTTCTTC. Translating gives CASSSQPGTGNEQFF. V and J are TRBV5-1 and TRBJ2-1, with 8 bases matching TRBD1. The V and J ends lost 3 bases and 6 bases, in that order; junction bases with no gene match: 8. The CDR3 totals 15 residues. CDR1 and CDR2 from the germline V gene are SGHRS and YFSETQ. Full variable domain (missing parts from reference TRBV5-1 and TRBJ2-1): KAGVTQTPRYLIKTRGQQVTLSCSPISGHRSVSWYQQTPGQGLQFLFEYFSETQRNKGNFPGRFSGRQFSNSRSEMNVSTLELGDSALYLCASSSQPGTGNEQFFGPGTRLTVL.